This record concerns one TCR beta chain sequence. The CDR3 has 16 amino acids. Germline CDR1 reads LGHNA; CDR2 reads YNFKEQ. Trimming removed 1 base from V and 5 bases from J; junction bases left unmatched: 5. The sample is drawn from a study of blood T cell repertoires in COVID-19. Assay used: immunoSEQ multiplex PCR; TCRdb lists only in-frame clones, some missing. The table has 100,000 to 150,000 clones, 78% seen once; the top ten hold 2.3%. The chain employs TRBV4-2 and TRBJ1-2; 12 bases map to TRBD1. Sequenced sample: peripheral blood. The TCR originated in a man in his 70s with acute or convalescent COVID-19. CDR3 nucleotide sequence: TGTGCCAGCAGCCAAGTCGGGACAGGGGGCGGGTATGGCTACACCTTC. This sequence encodes CASSQVGTGGGYGYTF.